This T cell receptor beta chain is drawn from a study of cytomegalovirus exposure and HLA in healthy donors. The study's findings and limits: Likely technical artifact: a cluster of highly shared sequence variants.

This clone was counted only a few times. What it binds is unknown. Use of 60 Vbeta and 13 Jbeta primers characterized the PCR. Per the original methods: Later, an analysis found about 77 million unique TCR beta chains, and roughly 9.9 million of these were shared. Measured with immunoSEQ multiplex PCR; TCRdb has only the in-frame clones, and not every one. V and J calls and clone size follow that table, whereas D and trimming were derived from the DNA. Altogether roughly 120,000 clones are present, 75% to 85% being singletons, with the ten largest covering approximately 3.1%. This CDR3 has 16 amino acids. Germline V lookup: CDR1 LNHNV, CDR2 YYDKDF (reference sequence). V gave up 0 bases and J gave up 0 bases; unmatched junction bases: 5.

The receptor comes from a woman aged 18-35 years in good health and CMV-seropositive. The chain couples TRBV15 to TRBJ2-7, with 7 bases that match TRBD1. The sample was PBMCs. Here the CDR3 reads CATSRDLGTASYEQYF. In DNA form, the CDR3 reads TGTGCCACCAGCAGAGATCTGGGGACAGCCTCCTACGAGCAGTACTTC.